These T cell receptor beta chains were read from a single sample in a study of beta chain features in type 1 diabetes. Only in-frame clones appear in the TCRdb table, and some are missing; sequencing was by immunoSEQ multiplex PCR. This table has around 150,000 clones, approximately 8.8% appearing once. The material sequenced was central memory CD4+ T cells from blood. Source of these receptors: a woman aged 25 to 39 with type 1 diabetes. Each CDR3 is given with its conserved first and last residue. Each record gives: V gene, clone size, D gene, J gene, CDR3 protein, CDR3 DNA. The D gene is left open where the match is weak. Some rows have no size entry. The others give once, few or many, or a class for an expanded clone.

v_gene: TRBV30; abundance: NA; d_gene: NA; j_gene: TRBJ2-1; CDR3aa: CAWSDLGTSGDNEQFF; CDR3nt: TGTGCCTGGAGCGACCTGGGTACTAGTGGAGACAATGAGCAGTTCTTC
v_gene: TRBV7-3; abundance: few; d_gene: TRBD2; j_gene: TRBJ2-7; CDR3aa: CASSSGPSGGGYEQYF; CDR3nt: TGTGCCAGCAGCTCGGGCCCCTCGGGAGGGGGATACGAGCAGTACTTC
v_gene: TRBV30; abundance: NA; d_gene: NA; j_gene: TRBJ1-1; CDR3aa: CAWSADTFEAFF; CDR3nt: TGTGCCTGGAGCGCTGACACCTTTGAAGCTTTCTTT
v_gene: TRBV5-4; abundance: few; d_gene: NA; j_gene: TRBJ1-1; CDR3aa: CASSLEGGFTEAFF; CDR3nt: TGTGCCAGCAGCTTGGAGGGGGGGTTCACTGAAGCTTTCTTT
v_gene: TRBV29-1; abundance: NA; d_gene: TRBD1; j_gene: TRBJ2-7; CDR3aa: CSVPGQGGNEQYF; CDR3nt: TGCAGCGTACCGGGACAGGGAGGTAACGAGCAGTACTTC
v_gene: TRBV6-5; abundance: NA; d_gene: NA; j_gene: TRBJ1-1; CDR3aa: CASRELANTEAFF; CDR3nt: TGTGCCAGCAGGGAGCTAGCGAACACTGAAGCTTTCTTT
v_gene: TRBV28; abundance: many; d_gene: TRBD1; j_gene: TRBJ1-5; CDR3aa: CASTTPRQGSNQPQHF; CDR3nt: TGTGCCAGCACGACACCTCGACAGGGAAGCAATCAGCCCCAGCATTTT
v_gene: TRBV6-5; abundance: few; d_gene: NA; j_gene: TRBJ2-3; CDR3aa: CASSYSSGWGGTQYF; CDR3nt: TGTGCCAGCAGTTACTCCTCGGGCTGGGGCGGTACGCAGTATTTT
v_gene: TRBV27; abundance: NA; d_gene: TRBD1; j_gene: TRBJ1-2; CDR3aa: CASSLGTGFSGYTF; CDR3nt: TGTGCCAGCAGTTTGGGGACAGGGTTTTCTGGCTACACCTTC
v_gene: TRBV11-2; abundance: NA; d_gene: NA; j_gene: TRBJ2-2; CDR3aa: CASSRSGELFF; CDR3nt: TGTGCCAGCAGCCGGTCCGGGGAGCTGTTTTTT
v_gene: TRBV6-1; abundance: few; d_gene: TRBD2; j_gene: TRBJ2-5; CDR3aa: CASSVILAGGQETQYF; CDR3nt: TGTGCCAGCAGTGTTATATTAGCGGGAGGGCAGGAGACCCAGTACTTC
v_gene: TRBV6-5; abundance: few; d_gene: NA; j_gene: TRBJ2-7; CDR3aa: CASSYGPSLYEQYF; CDR3nt: TGTGCCAGCAGTTATGGGCCCAGCTTATACGAGCAGTACTTC
v_gene: TRBV28; abundance: few; d_gene: TRBD1; j_gene: TRBJ1-2; CDR3aa: CATGRTGTGRLGYTF; CDR3nt: TGTGCCACTGGCAGAACCGGGACAGGGCGACTTGGCTACACCTTC
v_gene: TRBV29-1; abundance: NA; d_gene: NA; j_gene: TRBJ1-2; CDR3aa: CSVDAQAGGYTF; CDR3nt: TGCAGCGTTGACGCCCAGGCGGGGGGCTACACCTTC
v_gene: TRBV19; abundance: NA; d_gene: NA; j_gene: TRBJ1-1; CDR3aa: CASTKTGVNTEAFF; CDR3nt: TGTGCCAGTACCAAGACAGGAGTGAACACTGAAGCTTTCTTT
v_gene: TRBV7-9; abundance: NA; d_gene: TRBD1; j_gene: TRBJ1-1; CDR3aa: CASSRGTGGNTEAFF; CDR3nt: TGTGCCAGCAGCCGCGGGACAGGAGGGAACACTGAAGCTTTCTTT
v_gene: TRBV7-8; abundance: NA; d_gene: NA; j_gene: TRBJ2-7; CDR3aa: CASRRDSYEQYF; CDR3nt: TGTGCCAGCAGGCGTGACTCCTACGAGCAGTACTTC
v_gene: TRBV18; abundance: NA; d_gene: TRBD1; j_gene: TRBJ1-2; CDR3aa: CASSPRAGGYGYTF; CDR3nt: TGTGCCAGCTCACCACGGGCAGGGGGCTATGGCTACACCTTC
v_gene: TRBV5-1; abundance: NA; d_gene: NA; j_gene: TRBJ2-6; CDR3aa: CASSLASSGANVLTF; CDR3nt: TGCGCCAGCAGCTTGGCCTCCTCTGGGGCCAACGTCCTGACTTTC
v_gene: TRBV7-3; abundance: few; d_gene: NA; j_gene: TRBJ2-2; CDR3aa: CASSVVEGPGGGELFF; CDR3nt: TGTGCCAGCAGCGTCGTAGAGGGTCCCGGCGGCGGGGAGCTGTTTTTT
v_gene: TRBV7-2; abundance: few; d_gene: NA; j_gene: TRBJ2-3; CDR3aa: CASSLGVGDTQYF; CDR3nt: TGTGCCAGCAGCTTAGGGGTCGGGGATACGCAGTATTTT
v_gene: TRBV29-1; abundance: few; d_gene: TRBD2; j_gene: TRBJ2-3; CDR3aa: CSVSGTRGTDTQYF; CDR3nt: TGCAGCGTCTCCGGGACTAGAGGCACAGATACGCAGTATTTT
v_gene: TRBV6-6; abundance: NA; d_gene: TRBD2; j_gene: TRBJ2-7; CDR3aa: CASSYFRLAGSYEQYF; CDR3nt: TGTGCCAGCAGTTACTTCCGACTAGCGGGCTCCTACGAGCAGTACTTC
v_gene: TRBV5-1; abundance: NA; d_gene: NA; j_gene: TRBJ1-1; CDR3aa: CASSQNRDTEAFF; CDR3nt: TGCGCCAGCAGCCAAAACAGGGACACTGAAGCTTTCTTT
v_gene: TRBV4-2; abundance: few; d_gene: NA; j_gene: TRBJ2-2; CDR3aa: CASSHAKNTGELFF; CDR3nt: TGTGCCAGCAGCCACGCGAAGAACACCGGGGAGCTGTTTTTT
v_gene: TRBV7-9; abundance: NA; d_gene: NA; j_gene: TRBJ2-7; CDR3aa: CASSLAQGRRYEQYF; CDR3nt: TGTGCCAGCAGCTTAGCGCAGGGGCGCCGTTACGAGCAGTACTTC
v_gene: TRBV30; abundance: few; d_gene: TRBD1; j_gene: TRBJ1-2; CDR3aa: CAWSLGQGDYGYTF; CDR3nt: TGTGCCTGGAGTTTAGGACAGGGGGACTATGGCTACACCTTC
v_gene: TRBV5-1; abundance: NA; d_gene: TRBD1; j_gene: TRBJ2-2; CDR3aa: CASSTGTVNTGELFF; CDR3nt: TGCGCCAGCAGCACCGGGACAGTCAACACCGGGGAGCTGTTTTTT
v_gene: TRBV18; abundance: NA; d_gene: TRBD1; j_gene: TRBJ2-5; CDR3aa: CASSPRQGAGETQYF; CDR3nt: TGTGCCAGCTCACCACGGCAGGGGGCTGGAGAGACCCAGTACTTC
v_gene: TRBV6-6; abundance: NA; d_gene: NA; j_gene: TRBJ2-5; CDR3aa: CASTLPPLETQYF; CDR3nt: TGTGCCAGCACCCTACCCCCTCTGGAGACCCAGTACTTC
v_gene: TRBV29-1; abundance: few; d_gene: NA; j_gene: TRBJ1-1; CDR3aa: CSVEDVGGAQNTEAFF; CDR3nt: TGCAGCGTTGAAGATGTTGGAGGGGCACAGAACACTGAAGCTTTCTTT
v_gene: TRBV7-8; abundance: NA; d_gene: TRBD2; j_gene: TRBJ2-3; CDR3aa: CASTPSGSTSGRPDTQYF; CDR3nt: TGTGCCAGCACCCCTTCGGGCTCGACTAGCGGGAGACCAGATACGCAGTATTTT
v_gene: TRBV12-5; abundance: NA; d_gene: TRBD2; j_gene: TRBJ2-7; CDR3aa: CASTRGGSYEQYF; CDR3nt: TGTGCTAGTACCCGCGGGGGGTCCTACGAGCAGTACTTC
v_gene: TRBV5-1; abundance: NA; d_gene: TRBD2; j_gene: TRBJ2-1; CDR3aa: CASSLDGRSGEQFF; CDR3nt: TGCGCCAGCAGCTTAGACGGGAGGAGTGGTGAGCAGTTCTTC
v_gene: TRBV7-9; abundance: NA; d_gene: TRBD2; j_gene: TRBJ2-6; CDR3aa: CASSAGDGANVLTF; CDR3nt: TGTGCCAGCAGCGCGGGAGACGGGGCCAACGTCCTGACTTTC
v_gene: TRBV5-6; abundance: many; d_gene: TRBD1; j_gene: TRBJ1-1; CDR3aa: CANTRQGSDEAFF; CDR3nt: TGTGCCAACACCAGACAGGGTTCGGATGAAGCTTTCTTT
v_gene: TRBV4-1; abundance: few; d_gene: TRBD1; j_gene: TRBJ2-1; CDR3aa: CASTRQGGVYNEQFF; CDR3nt: TGCGCCAGCACCAGACAGGGGGGAGTGTACAATGAGCAGTTCTTC
v_gene: TRBV21-1; abundance: NA; d_gene: NA; j_gene: TRBJ1-1; CDR3aa: CASRRQLATTIRTEAFF; CDR3nt: TGTGCCAGCAGACGTCAATTAGCTACAACAATTCGCACTGAAGCTTTCTTT
v_gene: TRBV30; abundance: few; d_gene: NA; j_gene: TRBJ2-3; CDR3aa: CAWGGPLSTDTQYF; CDR3nt: TGTGCCTGGGGAGGACCGCTTAGCACAGATACGCAGTATTTT
v_gene: TRBV5-1; abundance: few; d_gene: NA; j_gene: TRBJ2-1; CDR3aa: CASSLVGSAGSYNEQFF; CDR3nt: TGCGCCAGCAGCTTGGTTGGATCGGCGGGTTCCTACAATGAGCAGTTCTTC
v_gene: TRBV29-1; abundance: NA; d_gene: NA; j_gene: TRBJ2-3; CDR3aa: CSVIYSYRATTDTQYF; CDR3nt: TGCAGCGTCATTTACTCTTACAGGGCCACCACAGATACGCAGTATTTT
v_gene: TRBV7-3; abundance: few; d_gene: NA; j_gene: TRBJ1-1; CDR3aa: CASRLEMNTEAFF; CDR3nt: TGTGCCAGCAGACTCGAGATGAACACTGAAGCTTTCTTT
v_gene: TRBV2; abundance: few; d_gene: NA; j_gene: TRBJ2-1; CDR3aa: CASSSDGNEQFF; CDR3nt: TGTGCCAGCAGTAGCGACGGCAATGAGCAGTTCTTC
v_gene: TRBV5-1; abundance: few; d_gene: TRBD2; j_gene: TRBJ2-1; CDR3aa: CASSLLPIAGVGNEQFF; CDR3nt: TGCGCCAGCAGCTTGCTACCGATAGCGGGAGTAGGTAATGAGCAGTTCTTC
v_gene: TRBV7-3; abundance: few; d_gene: NA; j_gene: TRBJ2-1; CDR3aa: CASTLRSSYNEQFF; CDR3nt: TGTGCCAGCACGTTGCGGAGCTCCTACAATGAGCAGTTCTTC
v_gene: TRBV10-3; abundance: few; d_gene: TRBD2; j_gene: TRBJ2-1; CDR3aa: CAISGTSGSLDEQFF; CDR3nt: TGTGCCATCAGTGGCACTAGCGGGAGTCTGGATGAGCAGTTCTTC
v_gene: TRBV7-7; abundance: NA; d_gene: NA; j_gene: TRBJ2-5; CDR3aa: CASSPGWETQYF; CDR3nt: TGTGCTAGCAGCCCGGGGTGGGAGACCCAGTACTTC
v_gene: TRBV25-1; abundance: NA; d_gene: TRBD2; j_gene: TRBJ2-7; CDR3aa: CASSEWASGSSEQYF; CDR3nt: TGTGCCAGCAGTGAATGGGCTAGCGGGAGCTCCGAGCAGTACTTC
v_gene: TRBV28; abundance: NA; d_gene: NA; j_gene: TRBJ2-4; CDR3aa: CASSYSGGQNIQYF; CDR3nt: TGTGCCAGCAGTTATTCAGGGGGGCAAAACATTCAGTACTTC
v_gene: TRBV5-1; abundance: NA; d_gene: NA; j_gene: TRBJ2-7; CDR3aa: CASSPTSGEQYF; CDR3nt: TGCGCCAGCAGCCCAACTTCAGGCGAGCAGTACTTC
v_gene: TRBV5-1; abundance: NA; d_gene: NA; j_gene: TRBJ1-1; CDR3aa: CASSQGHRMNTEAFF; CDR3nt: TGCGCCAGCTCCCAGGGACACCGCATGAACACTGAAGCTTTCTTT
v_gene: TRBV11-2; abundance: few; d_gene: TRBD2; j_gene: TRBJ2-2; CDR3aa: CASSPGTSGTGELFF; CDR3nt: TGTGCCAGCAGCCCCGGGACTAGCGGGACCGGGGAGCTGTTTTTT
v_gene: TRBV7-2; abundance: NA; d_gene: NA; j_gene: TRBJ1-2; CDR3aa: CASSLIVGLGYGYTF; CDR3nt: TGTGCCAGCAGCTTAATTGTGGGGCTGGGCTATGGCTACACCTTC
v_gene: TRBV30; abundance: NA; d_gene: NA; j_gene: TRBJ2-3; CDR3aa: CAWSSGSTDTQYF; CDR3nt: TGTGCCTGGAGTAGCGGGAGCACAGATACGCAGTATTTT
v_gene: TRBV27; abundance: few; d_gene: TRBD2; j_gene: TRBJ2-1; CDR3aa: CASPGVSGRYNEQFF; CDR3nt: TGTGCCAGCCCCGGTGTTAGCGGGAGGTACAATGAGCAGTTCTTC